These 15 T cell receptor beta chains came from one sample sequenced in a study of tumor-infiltrating lymphocytes in primary liver carcinoma. From around 500 ng total RNA, TCR beta cDNA was generated with a primer in the constant region. Modified slightly, ARM-PCR produced TCR beta libraries over three nested multiplex PCR rounds. TRBV1-TRBV30 forward primers paired with a C-beta reverse primer were used in the first two PCR rounds, which ran approximately 10 cycles each. MiXCR, applied by TCRdb to the multiplex PCR reads, yields one record per CDR3 protein. The top ten clones hold over 7% of a sample with some 120,000 distinct CDR3 sequences, 55% to 75% of them seen once. Extraction of RNA together with DNA used about 17-31 mg of unsorted bulk tissue. Sequenced sample: liver tumor tissue from sampling region 1. Subset given: tumor region T1, superior pole. The receptors here all came from a woman aged 55-75 years with primary liver carcinoma and hepatitis B virus infection.

The J gene is TRBJ2-1, the V gene TRBV29-1; D ambiguous. CDR1 SQVTM and CDR2 ANQGSEA come from the germline V gene. The V end lost 2 bases, the J end lost 13 bases, and 15 bases lay between the germline ends. The CDR3 has 12 amino acids. The CDR3 sequence: CSVEFYSGDQFF. As DNA, the CDR3 is TGCAGCGTTGAATTTTACTCAGGCGATCAGTTCTTC.

Ten or more counts support this clonotype. The V and J genes are TRBV12-3 or TRBV12-4 and TRBJ1-5; D gene ambiguous. The V end was cut by 3 bases, the J end by 5 bases, with 11 bases between. The CDR3 is made up of 14 amino acids. This CDR3 reads CASSFDLEDQPQHF. Here the CDR3 DNA reads TGTGCCAGCAGTTTTGACCTGGAGGATCAGCCCCAGCATTTT.

On this clonotype itself: A junction boundary mismatches the germline segment, possibly from a read error. This chain links TRBV11-2 with TRBJ2-5, with TRBD1 identical over 7 bases. Germline CDR1 reads SGHAT; CDR2 reads FQNNGV. This CDR3 comprises 13 residues. The CDR3 DNA reads TGTGCCAGCAGTTTAGAATCCAGGGGGACCCAGTATTTC. It translates to CASSLESRGTQYF.

Worth noting for this clonotype: The junction and the germline gene differ at one end; a read error may be behind it. V usage is TRBV6-6 and J usage is TRBJ2-1, with 9 bases that match TRBD2. CDR3 size: 15 residues. Germline lookup yields CDR1 MNHNY and CDR2 SVGAGI (reference sequence). CDR3 sequence reads: CASSFGTSHYNEQLF. As DNA, the CDR3 is TGTGCCAGCAGTTTCGGGACTAGCCACTACAATGAGCAGCTCTTC.

This chain connects TRBV5-5 to TRBJ1-5, with D possibly being TRBD1 (5 bases). The CDR3 loop spans 15 amino acids. CDR1 is SGHKS and CDR2 is YYEKEE in the germline V gene (reference sequence). V lost 0 bases to trimming and J lost 3 bases, with 10 bases between them. The CDR3 sequence is CASSLGQLHNQPQHF. CDR3 in DNA: TGTGCCAGCAGCTTGGGACAGCTCCACAATCAGCCCCAGCATTTT.

Of note for this clonotype: Because it lacks the conserved phenylalanine or tryptophan at the end, this CDR3 is likely a read error. J is TRBJ2-1 and V is TRBV6-5; the match to TRBD2 covers 10 bases. Germline V gene lookup returns CDR1 MNHEY and CDR2 SVGAGI. The CDR3 totals 15 residues. The V segment lost 6 bases and the J segment 7 bases; nucleotides outside the gene matches: 9. CDR3 nucleotide sequence: TGTGCCAGCAGGAGCGTAGCGGGAGGCCAGAATGAGCAGTTCCTC. Protein product: CASRSVAGGQNEQFL.

This clonotype was seen ten or more times. The chain is built from TRBV11-2 and TRBJ2-5, with 7 bases matching TRBD2. Trimming took 5 bases from V and 4 from J; bases not matched to a gene: 4. Germline V gene sequence: CDR1 SGHAT, CDR2 FQNNGV. The CDR3 sequence is 13 residues long. CDR3 coding DNA: TGTGCCAGCAGCCCAGGACTAGGAGAGACCCAGTACTTC. It yields the protein CASSPGLGETQYF.

Comment on this clonotype: A read error may be the cause here, since a much bigger clone is one base away. V and J are TRBV6-2 or TRBV6-3 and TRBJ2-3; D remains unclear. Per the germline V gene, CDR1 is MNHEY and CDR2 is SVGEGT. The CDR3 runs 11 residues. V lost 4 bases to trimming and J lost 6 bases, with 5 bases between them. The CDR3, as DNA: TGTGCCAGCAGTTGGAGTGATACGCAGTATTTT. It yields the protein CASSWSDTQYF.

The chain carries TRBV29-1 and TRBJ2-7; TRBD2 matches 13 bases. CDR1 and CDR2 (germline): SQVTM, ANQGSEA. The J segment lost 1 base and the V segment lost 8 bases, leaving 11 bases of the junction unmatched. This CDR3 comprises 16 residues. The CDR3: CSIAGLAGMSSYEQYF. CDR3 sequence (DNA): TGCAGCATTGCGGGACTAGCGGGAATGAGTTCCTACGAGCAGTACTTC.

A note on this clonotype: Its ends do not fully match the called genes, so a read error is possible. The genes are TRBV12-3 or TRBV12-4 and TRBJ2-1, with D tentatively TRBD1 (6 bases). CDR3 length equals 12 residues. The CDR3 reads CASAGDKGEQLF. In DNA form, the CDR3 reads TGTGCCAGCGCGGGCGACAAGGGGGAGCAGTTATTC.

Ten or more counts support this clonotype. The chain links TRBV4-1 to TRBJ1-5; 9 bases map to TRBD1. This CDR3 has 16 amino acids. From germline, CDR1 is MGHRA and CDR2 YSYEKL. V lost 1 base and J lost 2; bases outside the gene matches: 3. The CDR3 bases are TGCGCCAGCAGCCAAGTAACAGGGGGCCGCAATCAGCCCCAGCATTTT. This codes for CASSQVTGGRNQPQHF.

This clonotype was observed at least ten times. The CDR3 coding sequence is TGTGCCAGCAGGGGGGTAGCGGGAGATGAGGAGACCCAGTACTTC. Translation gives CASRGVAGDEETQYF. The chain uses TRBV6-1 and TRBJ2-5; 9 nucleotides agree with TRBD2. Trimming cost V 6 bases and J 5 bases; bases outside gene matches: 10. Germline V lookup: CDR1 MNHNS, CDR2 SASEGT. The CDR3 loop spans 15 amino acids.

Ten or more counts support this clonotype. This sequence joins TRBV4-2 and TRBJ1-5, with TRBD1 as a possible D gene (5 bases). The CDR3 length is 15 residues. V shed 0 bases and J shed 5 bases, with 11 bases lying between them. CDR1 and CDR2 (germline): LGHNA, YNFKEQ. CDR3 region: CASSQEGQGDQPQHF. In nucleotides, the CDR3 is TGTGCCAGCAGCCAAGAAGGTCAAGGGGATCAGCCCCAGCATTTT.

This clonotype was seen more than once but under ten times. At one of its ends the junction is not consistent with the germline gene, which may arise from a read error. This chain links TRBV6-5 with TRBJ1-3; weak D call: TRBD1 (5 bases). Looked up from germline, CDR1 is MNHEY and CDR2 is SVGAGI. The CDR3 is 14 amino acids. CDR3: CASRTRTGGNTVYF. DNA for the CDR3: TGTGCCAGCAGAACCCGAACGGGGGGAAACACCGTATATTTT.

J is TRBJ1-6 and V is TRBV28; unclear D gene. This CDR3 region has 16 residues. CDR1 MDHEN and CDR2 SYDVKM come from the germline V gene. The V end was cut by 10 bases, the J end by 0 bases, with 16 bases between. CDR3 sequence: CAISPQAGSYNSPLHF. CDR3 nucleotide sequence: TGTGCCATCAGCCCCCAGGCCGGCTCCTATAATTCACCCCTCCACTTT.